This T cell receptor beta chain was sequenced during a study of esophageal squamous cell carcinoma under preoperative chemotherapy. Indicated time point: after preoperative PTX-NDP chemotherapy. Each CDR3 protein is one row after TCRdb ran MiXCR on the PCR reads. The sample has approximately 19,000 distinct CDR3 sequences, around 46% seen once. On this clonotype itself: With a much larger clone just one base away, this may be a read error.

This clonotype was obtained from a human donor with esophageal squamous cell carcinoma. The donor label of this sample is uncertain. Sample collection was performed from a patient given preoperative chemotherapy.

The chain's CDR3 is CASSPTWRGTTYEQYF. As DNA, the CDR3 is TGTGCCAGCAGCCCCACTTGGCGGGGGACCACCTACGAGCAGTACTTC. The chain uses TRBV12-3 or TRBV12-4 and TRBJ2-5; TRBD2 aligns across 7 bases. The DNA end is a closer match to TRBJ2-7, so the J assignment may be wrong. This CDR3 is 16 amino acids long.